This T cell receptor (beta chain) was recorded in a study of shared clonotypes between healthy human individuals. Notes on the study in general: In having few donors, the study represented limited genetic and exposure-history diversity.

The germline gives CDR1 MGHRA, CDR2 YSYEKL. This CDR3 spans 15 amino acids. V dropped 4 bases and J dropped 9 bases, with 19 bases sitting between them. Note on this clone: The antigen is unknown.

Genomic DNA belonging to each subset was distributed in equal measure over several immunoSEQ plates. Authors' data handling: ImmunoSEQ junction-only sequences lacked quality scores, so their filtering differed. TCRdb's copy holds only in-frame clones and misses some; the assay was immunoSEQ multiplex PCR. V, J and clone size reflect that table, while D and trimming were determined from the DNA. Here the sample spans about 2.2 million clones, 85% to 95% being singletons. CD45RO-negative CD8 cells positively selected for CCR7 made up the naive population, which excluded terminally differentiated effector memory CD45RA+ cells. Free of recent acute infections or vaccinations, the donors were healthy HIV-negative adults.

The chain carries TRBV4-1 and TRBJ2-1; D is perhaps TRBD2 (5 bases). The sequenced material came from naive CD8+ T cells from PBMCs. This clonotype originated in a man aged 18 to 35 in good health. Some clones in this sample may be carry-over from other donors' samples. The CDR3 is CASSPRDSLHIEQFF. The CDR3 region has the DNA TGCGCCAGCAGCCCCCGGGATTCGTTGCATATTGAGCAGTTCTTC.